Shown below are 23 T cell receptor beta chains from a single sample sequenced in a study of blood T cell repertoires in COVID-19. TCRdb keeps only in-frame clones here, not all; method: immunoSEQ multiplex PCR. The table lists under 150,000 clones, around 84% of them singletons. Input material: peripheral blood. These receptors were obtained from a man aged 35 to 55 with acute or convalescent COVID-19.

The gene calls are TRBV4-1 and TRBJ2-6, with a weak D call TRBD1 (5 bases). Germline V gives CDR1 MGHRA, CDR2 YSYEKL. Trimming took 0 bases from V and 0 from J, leaving 15 bases between them. The CDR3 is 19 amino acids. CDR3 DNA: TGCGCCAGCAGCCAAGATCCCTCACGACAGCTCTCTGGGGCCAACGTCCTGACTTTC. It codes for CASSQDPSRQLSGANVLTF.

This sequence joins TRBV5-1 and TRBJ2-3; 7 positions agree with TRBD1. The CDR3 has 16 residues. With 4 bases clipped from V and 8 bases from J, the junction kept 16 bases outside the gene matches. Germline V CDR1 and CDR2: SGHRS, YFSETQ. CDR3 DNA: TGCGCCAGCAGCCGATTCGGACAGGCCACCCCTCTTACGCAGTATTTT. The encoded protein is CASSRFGQATPLTQYF.

The chain carries TRBV20-1 and TRBJ1-2; 8 bases are shared with TRBD1. This CDR3 comprises 18 residues. Per the germline V gene, CDR1 is DFQATT and CDR2 is SNEGSKA (reference sequence). V lost 4 bases and J lost 1; bases outside the gene matches: 17. The CDR3 DNA reads TGCAGTGCTACTGAGGTCGGACAGGGACTTTTGTTTAACTATGGCTACACCTTC. Translation: CSATEVGQGLLFNYGYTF.

V is TRBV12-3 or TRBV12-4 and J is TRBJ2-7; TRBD1 is a possible D gene (6 bases). V was pared by 6 bases and J by 1 base, with 10 bases between. The CDR3 length is 13 residues. CDR3 loop: CASSVQGSYEQYF. The CDR3 nucleotides are TGTGCCAGCAGCGTACAGGGTTCCTACGAGCAGTACTTC.

The chain uses TRBV25-1 and TRBJ2-7; TRBD1 matches at 10 bases. This CDR3 comprises 15 residues. In germline, CDR1 is MGHDK, CDR2 SYGVNS. Trimming at V came to 2 bases and at J to 7 bases, leaving 8 bases not matched to a gene. The DNA of the CDR3 is TGTGCCAGCAGTGAACCGGGACAGGGGAGTTGGGAGCAGTACTTC. Its protein is CASSEPGQGSWEQYF.

Only a few counts were recorded for this clone. The chain carries TRBV7-2 and TRBJ1-3; 10 bases match TRBD1. The germline V gene has CDR1 SGHTA and CDR2 FQGNSA. The CDR3 extends over 18 amino acids. Trimming took 5 bases from V and 0 from J; bases not matched to a gene: 10. The CDR3 region has the DNA TGTGCCAGCAGCCTACTGACAGGGGGCTATAGCTCTGGAAACACCATATATTTT. This sequence encodes CASSLLTGGYSSGNTIYF.

This chain joins TRBV7-6 and TRBJ2-5, with unresolved D. Germline V gene sequence: CDR1 SGHVS, CDR2 FNYEAQ. CDR3 length equals 13 residues. V lost 8 bases to trimming and J lost 1 base, with 11 bases between them. CDR3 sequence (DNA): TGTGCCAGCTCCCGTCCTACCCAAGAGACCCAGTACTTC. Its protein is CASSRPTQETQYF.

The genes are TRBV7-9 and TRBJ2-7; D perhaps matches TRBD1 (6 bases). The CDR3 runs to 13 residues. V was trimmed by 5 bases and J by 3 bases, leaving 11 bases between them. The germline V gene has CDR1 SEHNR and CDR2 FQNEAQ (reference sequence). The DNA for the CDR3 is TGTGCCAGCAGCCCAGTCAGGGGCTACGAGCAGTACTTC. Translating it yields CASSPVRGYEQYF.

The genes are TRBV7-3 and TRBJ2-5, with 8 bases fitting TRBD1. J gave up 3 bases and V 5 bases, and 5 bases lay outside the gene matches. Germline-derived CDR1 and CDR2 are SGHTA and FQGTGA. The CDR3 loop spans 14 amino acids. The DNA of the CDR3 is TGTGCCAGCAGCCCCCAGGGGGCGAAAGAGACCCAGTACTTC. Encoded protein: CASSPQGAKETQYF.

This clone was seen a handful of times. The chain is built from TRBV14 and TRBJ2-2; tentative D call: TRBD1 (5 bases). Germline V gives CDR1 SGHDN, CDR2 FVKESK. This CDR3 spans 16 amino acids. The V and J ends lost 7 bases and 1 base respectively, with 16 bases between them. The CDR3 loop reads CASTSVTGLNTGELFF. The DNA for the CDR3 is TGTGCCAGCACGTCTGTCACAGGTCTGAACACCGGGGAGCTGTTTTTT. Combining the CDR3 with reference TRBV14 and TRBJ2-2 gives the whole variable domain EAGVTQFPSHSVIEKGQTVTLRCDPISGHDNLYWYRRVMGKEIKFLLHFVKESKQDESGMPNNRFLAERTGGTYSTLKVQPAELEDSGVYFCASTSVTGLNTGELFFGEGSRLTVL.

This rearrangement joins TRBV4-1 to TRBJ1-1, with D hard to call. Trimming cost V 0 bases and J 11 bases, with 7 bases left between them. Germline V gives CDR1 MGHRA, CDR2 YSYEKL. CDR3 length: 11 residues. CDR3 sequence reads: CASSQEFRAFF. The DNA of the CDR3 is TGCGCCAGCAGCCAAGAGTTCCGGGCTTTCTTT.

The rearrangement links TRBV6-5 to TRBJ1-1; D not certain. V was trimmed by 0 bases and J by 6 bases, leaving 11 bases between them. This CDR3 has 14 amino acids. Germline CDR1 and CDR2: MNHEY and SVGAGI. The CDR3 DNA sequence: TGTGCCAGCAGTTACTCCCGGACTGCATCTGAAGCTTTCTTT. This gives the protein CASSYSRTASEAFF.

A word on this clone: The same CDR3 can be traced to other DNA sequences in this sample. The chain is built from TRBV19 and TRBJ1-1; D not resolved. Germline values: CDR1 LNHDA, CDR2 SQIVND (reference sequence). The V gene lost 2 bases and the J gene lost 1 base, with 5 bases spanning the gap. The CDR3 runs to 13 residues. CDR3 amino acids: CASSISGNTEAFF. DNA of the CDR3: TGTGCCAGTAGTATATCCGGGAACACTGAAGCTTTCTTT.

The genes are TRBV19 and TRBJ2-3; 11 bases agree with TRBD2. Germline CDR1 and CDR2: LNHDA and SQIVND (reference sequence). The CDR3 has 15 residues. The V gene end was trimmed by 6 bases and the J gene end by 2 bases; junction bases not matched to a gene: 4. The CDR3, as DNA: TGTGCCAGTAGCTCGACTAGCGGGAACACAGATACGCAGTATTTT. Translated: CASSSTSGNTDTQYF. The full variable domain, in which reference TRBV19 and TRBJ2-3 provide the parts outside the CDR3, is DGGITQSPKYLFRKEGQNVTLSCEQNLNHDAMYWYRQDPGQGLRLIYYSQIVNDFQKGDIAEGYSVSREKKESFPLTVTSAQKNPTAFYLCASSSTSGNTDTQYFGPGTRLTVL.

This clone is a singleton in its sample. The chain recombines TRBV5-1 with TRBJ2-7, with D maybe TRBD2 (5 bases). This CDR3 is built from 15 residues. The V gene's germline CDR1 is SGHRS and CDR2 YFSETQ. Trimming took 4 bases from V and 2 from J, leaving 16 bases between them. The CDR3 protein is CASSQPEGPTYEQYF. As DNA, the CDR3 is TGCGCCAGCAGCCAACCCGAGGGCCCCACCTACGAGCAGTACTTC.

The chain carries TRBV9 and TRBJ2-2; D is possibly TRBD1 (6 bases). The CDR3 contains 14 residues. V dropped 2 bases and J dropped 7 bases, with 12 bases sitting between them. Germline loops: CDR1 SGDLS, CDR2 YYNGEE. The CDR3 sequence is CASSVMGASGELFF. The CDR3 region has the DNA TGTGCCAGCAGCGTGATGGGGGCGAGCGGGGAGCTGTTTTTT.

The chain combines TRBV6-5 with TRBJ2-7; TRBD2 is a possible D gene (7 bases). The germline gives CDR1 MNHEY, CDR2 SVGAGI. The CDR3 is made up of 14 amino acids. Trimming stripped 7 bases from V and 2 bases from J, with 15 bases between. The chain's CDR3 is CASTRGRGTYEQYF. The CDR3 nucleotides are TGTGCCAGCACCCGAGGGAGGGGGACCTACGAGCAGTACTTC.

V and J are TRBV11-3 and TRBJ2-7, with TRBD2 identical over 12 bases. This CDR3 comprises 15 residues. Trimming took 5 bases from V and 2 from J; bases not matched to a gene: 4. The germline gives CDR1 SGHNT, CDR2 YENEEA. CDR3 in amino acids: CASSPSGGEAYEQYF. CDR3 sequence (DNA): TGTGCCAGCAGCCCTAGCGGGGGGGAAGCCTACGAGCAGTACTTC.

This rearrangement joins TRBV19 to TRBJ1-1; 10 positions match TRBD1. V trimming: 4 bases; J trimming: 7 bases; junction bases outside the gene matches: 6. The CDR3 has 14 residues. The germline V gene encodes CDR1 LNHDA and CDR2 SQIVND (reference sequence). The CDR3 DNA reads TGTGCCAGTAGTACAGACAGGGGGCCGGGTGAAGCTTTCTTT. Translating gives CASSTDRGPGEAFF.

The chain uses TRBV3-1 (or the pseudogene TRBV3-2) and TRBJ1-5; weak D call: TRBD1 (5 bases). The germline V and J ends were trimmed by 0 bases and 6 bases, with 6 bases remaining between them. This CDR3 is 13 amino acids long. Germline CDR1 reads LGHDT; CDR2 reads YNNKEL (reference sequence). The CDR3 nucleotides read TGTGCCAGCAGCCAAGACAGGGTTCAGCCCCAGCATTTT. This gives the protein CASSQDRVQPQHF.

This chain uses TRBV27 with TRBJ1-1; 7 bases are shared with TRBD1. The CDR3 is made up of 13 amino acids. The V gene's germline CDR1 is MNHEY and CDR2 SMNVEV (reference sequence). The ends lost 6 bases at V and 5 bases at J; junction bases unmatched: 6. CDR3 nucleotides: TGTGCCAGCAGCCAGACAGGGCGGACTGAAGCTTTCTTT. This codes for CASSQTGRTEAFF.

The chain is built from TRBV15 and TRBJ1-1; D perhaps matches TRBD1 (6 bases). V was shortened by 2 bases and J by 7 bases, with 14 bases between the two germline ends. The germline gives CDR1 LNHNV, CDR2 YYDKDF (reference sequence). This CDR3 region has 14 residues. CDR3 in amino acids: CATSRKLTGNEAFF. Here the CDR3 DNA reads TGTGCCACCAGCAGAAAACTAACAGGGAATGAAGCTTTCTTT.

This clone turned up a few times. J is TRBJ1-1 and V is TRBV6-2 or TRBV6-3; the match to TRBD1 covers 7 bases. Looked up from germline, CDR1 is MNHEY and CDR2 is SVGEGT. The V and J ends lost 0 bases and 11 bases, in that order; junction bases with no gene match: 9. This CDR3 has 14 amino acids. The CDR3 nucleotides are TGTGCCAGCAGTTACTCTTATAAGGGGGCGCGGGCTTTCTTT. Translating gives CASSYSYKGARAFF.